The present entry profiles one TCR beta chain with its context. The data were taken from a study of control samples from healthy donors and cancer patients. The CDR3 length is 19 residues. Here immunoSEQ multiplex PCR was the method, and the copy in TCRdb shows in-frame clones only, minus some. The sample lists 110,000 to 150,000 clones, 85% to 95% occurring once. Material for sequencing was blood. The gene calls are TRBV21-1 and TRBJ1-6; the table names TRBD1, a call not compared with the DNA. TRBV21-1 is a documented pseudogene. The sequence was collected from a man aged 40-55 years in good health. CDR3: CASSNPSGQESSYNSPLHF. DNA for the CDR3: TGTGCCAGCAGCAATCCTTCGGGACAGGAAAGCTCCTATAATTCACCCCTCCACTTT.